This T cell receptor beta chain came from a study of blood T cell repertoires in COVID-19. Enrollment of patients from Seattle took place during active infection, with longitudinal follow-up. The CDR3 length is 14 residues. Germline-derived CDR1 and CDR2 are MNHEY and SVGEGT. V lost 4 bases and J 4 bases, leaving 14 bases between the germline ends. In the original analysis: Reference gene primers were amplified, and this amplification served to estimate nucleated cell counts. Using immunoSEQ multiplex PCR, the repertoire was profiled, and TCRdb retains in-frame clones only, with some absent. The DNA gave D and trimming, while V, J and clone size come from that table. Of 300,000 or so clones detected, roughly 90% appear once; the ten largest clones hold about 2.2%.

The sequence derives from a woman aged 25 to 39 with COVID-19, enrolled during active disease. V is TRBV6-2 or TRBV6-3 and J is TRBJ2-7; D gene ambiguous. Sequenced sample: peripheral blood. This CDR3 reads CASSSPAAFYEQYF. CDR3 DNA: TGTGCCAGCAGTTCCCCGGCGGCATTTTACGAGCAGTACTTC.